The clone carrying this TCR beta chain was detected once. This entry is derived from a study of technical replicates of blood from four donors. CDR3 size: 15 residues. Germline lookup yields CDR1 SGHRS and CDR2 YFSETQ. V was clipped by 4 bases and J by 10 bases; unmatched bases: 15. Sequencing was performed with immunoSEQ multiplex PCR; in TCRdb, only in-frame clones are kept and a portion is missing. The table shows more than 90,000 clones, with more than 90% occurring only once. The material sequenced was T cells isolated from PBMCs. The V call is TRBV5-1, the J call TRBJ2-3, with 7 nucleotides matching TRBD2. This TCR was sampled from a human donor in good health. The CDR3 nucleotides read TGCGCCAGCAGCGGTTCGATAAGGACTAGTGAGGCGCAGTATTTT. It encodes CASSGSIRTSEAQYF.